A single sample is the source of the 21 T cell receptor beta chains below, sequenced in a study of blood T cell repertoires in COVID-19. Produced via immunoSEQ multiplex PCR; TCRdb's table is partial and in-frame only. The table shows some 250,000 clones, with 65% to 85% occurring only once. The sequenced material came from peripheral blood. The receptor set was obtained from a man aged 35-49 years with active or convalescent COVID-19.

This clone came up once. This chain joins TRBV7-6 and TRBJ1-3; D is possibly TRBD1 (5 bases). This CDR3 spans 12 amino acids. V gave up 8 bases and J gave up 1 base, with 6 bases separating them. Germline V gene sequence: CDR1 SGHVS, CDR2 FNYEAQ. The CDR3 reads CASGGSGNTIYF. Written as DNA, the CDR3 is TGTGCCAGCGGGGGGTCTGGAAACACCATATATTTT.

Only a few counts were recorded for this clone. The rearrangement joins TRBV19 to TRBJ1-1, with D perhaps matching TRBD1 (6 bases). Trimming took 3 bases from V and 6 from J, leaving 11 bases between them. Germline lookup yields CDR1 LNHDA and CDR2 SQIVND (reference sequence). This CDR3 has 13 residues. This CDR3 is CASSMRGIPEAFF. In DNA, the CDR3 is TGTGCCAGTAGTATGAGGGGGATTCCTGAAGCTTTCTTT.

V and J are TRBV5-5 and TRBJ2-2, with 9 nucleotides matching TRBD1. The CDR3 loop spans 14 amino acids. V dropped 5 bases and J dropped 4; count of bases not matched to a gene: 3. From germline, CDR1 is SGHKS and CDR2 YYEKEE (reference sequence). This CDR3 reads CASRGGQGTGELFF. Here the CDR3 DNA reads TGTGCCAGCAGGGGGGGACAGGGCACCGGGGAGCTGTTTTTT.

The rearrangement links TRBV5-1 to TRBJ1-4; 7 bases are shared with TRBD1. CDR1 is SGHRS and CDR2 is YFSETQ in the germline V gene. The length of the CDR3 is 14 residues. V was clipped by 5 bases and J by 6 bases; unmatched bases: 7. The CDR3 nucleotides read TGCGCCAGCAGAGAGGGGGCGCGAGATGAAAAACTGTTTTTT. Its translation is CASREGARDEKLFF.

The chain joins TRBV19 to TRBJ2-1, with 9 nucleotides matching TRBD1. The V gene's germline CDR1 is LNHDA and CDR2 SQIVND (reference sequence). With 5 bases clipped from V and 7 bases from J, the junction kept 9 bases outside the gene matches. There are 15 residues in the CDR3. The CDR3, as DNA: TGTGCCAGTAGTGCTACAGGGGGCGCGGCTAATGAGCAGTTCTTC. It yields the protein CASSATGGAANEQFF.

V usage is TRBV5-1 and J usage is TRBJ2-6, with 10 nucleotides matching TRBD1. The CDR3 is 21 amino acids. From germline, CDR1 is SGHRS and CDR2 YFSETQ. V shed 0 bases and J 0 bases; nucleotides not matched to a gene: 12. The CDR3 region has the DNA TGCGCCAGCAGCTTGGAGGGGCCCCGGGACAGGGGACGCTCTGGGGCCAACGTCCTGACTTTC. Translated: CASSLEGPRDRGRSGANVLTF. Combining the CDR3 with reference TRBV5-1 and TRBJ2-6 gives the whole variable domain KAGVTQTPRYLIKTRGQQVTLSCSPISGHRSVSWYQQTPGQGLQFLFEYFSETQRNKGNFPGRFSGRQFSNSRSEMNVSTLELGDSALYLCASSLEGPRDRGRSGANVLTFGAGSRLTVL.

J is TRBJ1-6 and V is TRBV25-1; D not resolved. V was trimmed by 6 bases and J by 10 bases, leaving 10 bases between them. Germline V CDR1 and CDR2: MGHDK, SYGVNS. There are 12 residues in the CDR3. Here the CDR3 reads CASSPWESPLHF. Written as DNA, the CDR3 is TGTGCCAGCAGCCCTTGGGAGTCACCCCTCCACTTT. The entire variable domain, with the rest obtained from reference TRBV25-1 and TRBJ1-6, is as follows: EADIYQTPRYLVIGTGKKITLECSQTMGHDKMYWYQQDPGMELHLIHYSYGVNSTEKGDLSSESTVSRIRTEHFPLTLESARPSHTSQYLCASSPWESPLHFGNGTRLTVT.

A word on this clone: In the same sample, other DNA sequences code for this CDR3. V is TRBV24-1 and J is TRBJ1-2; unclear D gene. Per germline, CDR1 KGHDR and CDR2 SFDVKD. CDR3 length equals 12 residues. Deletions cut 3 bases from V and 4 bases from J, with 5 bases between. CDR3 sequence (DNA): TGTGCCACCAGTGATAGTAGCTATGGCTACACCTTC. Protein sequence: CATSDSSYGYTF.

In its sample, this clone was seen once. This chain links TRBV9 with TRBJ1-5; maybe TRBD1 (5 bases). This CDR3 is built from 15 residues. Germline CDR1 and CDR2: SGDLS and YYNGEE. V lost 10 bases, J lost 1 base, and 18 bases lay in between. CDR3 sequence (DNA): TGTGCCCGCCGCGCGGGGGGGGGAAGCAATCAGCCCCAGCATTTT. It is translated as CARRAGGGSNQPQHF.

The rearrangement links TRBV11-3 to TRBJ2-7; 7 bases map to TRBD1. Losses at the gene ends were 3 bases for V and 7 bases for J; bases not matched to a gene: 9. The CDR3 totals 14 residues. Per the germline V gene, CDR1 is SGHNT and CDR2 is YENEEA. The CDR3 DNA is TGTGCCAGCAGCTTCGAAGGACCGGGACAGGAGCAGTACTTC. This translates into CASSFEGPGQEQYF.

The J gene is TRBJ1-3, the V gene TRBV6-7; 7 bases are shared with TRBD1. TRBV6-7 is an ORF, with its function uncertain. The CDR3 loop spans 24 amino acids. The trim removed 8 bases at V and 0 bases at J, leaving 34 bases unmatched. The CDR3 protein is CASLVNRIPGRDRRLMDSGNTIYF. The DNA for the CDR3 is TGTGCCAGCCTGGTTAATCGGATCCCGGGCCGGGACAGAAGACTTATGGACTCTGGAAACACCATATATTTT.

The chain links TRBV10-3 to TRBJ2-5; 11 bases align to TRBD2. V lost 6 bases to trimming and J lost 4 bases; unmatched junction nucleotides: 4. This CDR3 comprises 14 residues. Germline CDR1 ENHRY, CDR2 SYGVKD. CDR3 coding DNA: TGTGCCATCAGGAGCGGGACTAGCGGAGAGACCCAGTACTTC. The encoded protein is CAIRSGTSGETQYF.

This clone was seen once. This chain joins TRBV27 and TRBJ1-5; D remains unclear. Trimming pared 4 bases from V and 4 bases from J, leaving 8 bases between. CDR1 and CDR2 from the germline V gene are MNHEY and SMNVEV (reference sequence). The CDR3 sequence is 13 residues long. The CDR3 region is CASSSRPNQPQHF. The CDR3 bases are TGTGCCAGCAGTTCCCGTCCGAATCAGCCCCAGCATTTT.

The V and J genes are TRBV19 and TRBJ2-2; 13 bases agree with TRBD2. The CDR3 is made up of 17 amino acids. The trim removed 5 bases at V and 3 bases at J, leaving 6 bases unmatched. Germline V gene sequence: CDR1 LNHDA, CDR2 SQIVND (reference sequence). CDR3 nucleotide sequence: TGTGCCAGTAGTCGGACTAGCGGGAGTTCCGACACCGGGGAGCTGTTTTTT. Translation gives CASSRTSGSSDTGELFF.

The chain has TRBV7-9 and TRBJ2-3; D may be TRBD1 (5 bases). This CDR3 region has 19 residues. CDR1 is SEHNR and CDR2 is FQNEAQ in the germline V gene (reference sequence). V was pared by 2 bases and J by 2 bases, with 23 bases between. CDR3 protein: CASSLWVGTGATFTDTQYF. CDR3 DNA: TGTGCCAGCAGCTTATGGGTCGGCACAGGAGCAACTTTCACAGATACGCAGTATTTT.

V is TRBV4-1 and J is TRBJ2-5; 7 positions match TRBD2. CDR1 is MGHRA, CDR2 YSYEKL, per germline. With 0 bases clipped from V and 4 bases from J, the junction kept 2 bases outside the gene matches. The CDR3 runs to 14 residues. The CDR3 DNA reads as TGCGCCAGCAGCCAAGAGTCTAGCGGAGAGACCCAGTACTTC. Its protein product is CASSQESSGETQYF.

The J gene is TRBJ2-1, the V gene TRBV28; 11 bases line up with TRBD2. Trimming removed 2 bases from V and 3 bases from J; junction bases left unmatched: 3. The CDR3 runs to 16 residues. Germline loops: CDR1 MDHEN, CDR2 SYDVKM. CDR3 sequence reads: CASSLTGTSGYNEQFF. CDR3 nucleotide sequence: TGTGCCAGCAGTTTAACCGGGACTAGCGGCTACAATGAGCAGTTCTTC.

This sequence joins TRBV4-1 and TRBJ2-7; 7 bases line up with TRBD1. This CDR3 contains 17 residues. Trimming removed 1 base from V and 2 bases from J; junction bases left unmatched: 11. Germline CDR1 reads MGHRA; CDR2 reads YSYEKL. CDR3 in amino acids: CASSQALRTGATYEQYF. As DNA, the CDR3 is TGCGCCAGCAGCCAAGCACTGAGGACAGGCGCTACCTACGAGCAGTACTTC.

This sequence joins TRBV6-6 and TRBJ1-5; the match to TRBD1 covers 7 bases. In germline, CDR1 is MNHNY, CDR2 SVGAGI (reference sequence). This CDR3 region has 14 residues. J was trimmed by 12 bases and V by 2 bases; bases with no gene match: 10. The CDR3 DNA reads as TGTGCCAGCAGTTACCCGGAAGACAGGGAGAGCCAGCATTTT. Protein sequence: CASSYPEDRESQHF.

V and J are TRBV19 and TRBJ2-3; 8 nucleotides match TRBD1. The CDR3 runs to 14 residues. Germline CDR1 reads LNHDA; CDR2 reads SQIVND (reference sequence). V was pared by 3 bases and J by 2 bases, with 1 base of the junction left unmatched. CDR3 bases: TGTGCCAGTAGTATGACAGGGGTCACAGATACGCAGTATTTT. It yields the protein CASSMTGVTDTQYF.

The J gene is TRBJ2-5, the V gene TRBV30; possibly TRBD1 for D (5 bases). The germline gives CDR1 GTSNPN, CDR2 SVGIG (reference sequence). V lost 2 bases, J lost 0 bases, and 13 bases lay in between. This CDR3 has 15 residues. CDR3 amino acids: CAWSPAFRDQETQYF. The CDR3 DNA sequence: TGTGCCTGGAGTCCAGCCTTCAGGGACCAAGAGACCCAGTACTTC. Variable domain in full (rest from reference TRBV30 and TRBJ2-5): SQTIHQWPATLVQPVGSPLSLECTVEGTSNPNLYWYRQAAGRGLQLLFYSVGIGQISSEVPQNLSASRPQDRQFILSSKKLLLSDSGFYLCAWSPAFRDQETQYFGPGTRLLVL.